These T cell receptor beta chains were read from a single sample in a study of blood T cell repertoires in COVID-19. Generated by immunoSEQ multiplex PCR, the TCRdb table keeps only in-frame clones and is missing some. This sample has about 220,000 clones; approximately 85% occur once, and the top ten carry about 5%. The sample was peripheral blood. These receptors were obtained from a woman in her 70s with COVID-19, enrolled during active disease. CDR3s include the opening cysteine and the closing phenylalanine or tryptophan. The D gene is left open where the match is weak. Expanded clones get a size class; other rows say once, few or many, or leave the size out.

V gene: TRBV7-6
J gene: TRBJ2-5
clone size: NA
D gene: TRBD1
CDR3 DNA: TGTGCCAGCAGCTTAGGCGGGACAGGGGCCCAAGAGACCCAGTACTTC
CDR3 protein: CASSLGGTGAQETQYF

V gene: TRBV3-1/TRBV3-2
J gene: TRBJ2-1
clone size: NA
D gene: TRBD1
CDR3 DNA: TGTGCCAGCAGCCTAACCTCAGGGGGCAATGAGCAGTTCTTC
CDR3 protein: CASSLTSGGNEQFF

V gene: TRBV7-8
J gene: TRBJ2-7
clone size: NA
D gene: NA
CDR3 DNA: TGTGCCAGCAGCTTAGATCCGACAATCGAGCAGTACTTC
CDR3 protein: CASSLDPTIEQYF

V gene: TRBV6-2/TRBV6-3
J gene: TRBJ2-1
clone size: NA
D gene: NA
CDR3 DNA: TGTGCCAGCAGTTACTCCCCCATGTGGGGGGTATACAATGAGCAGTTCTTC
CDR3 protein: CASSYSPMWGVYNEQFF

V gene: TRBV19
J gene: TRBJ2-1
clone size: NA
D gene: NA
CDR3 DNA: TGTGCCAGTACTAAGCAGGAGGGCTACAGTGAGCAGTTCTTC
CDR3 protein: CASTKQEGYSEQFF

V gene: TRBV5-1
J gene: TRBJ2-3
clone size: NA
D gene: NA
CDR3 DNA: TGCGCCAGCAGCTTGACCGGAAGGAGAACCACAGATACGCAGTATTTT
CDR3 protein: CASSLTGRRTTDTQYF

V gene: TRBV28
J gene: TRBJ2-3
clone size: NA
D gene: NA
CDR3 DNA: TGTGCCAGCTCCGCTACAGGGGCGGGGACAGATACGCAGTATTTT
CDR3 protein: CASSATGAGTDTQYF

V gene: TRBV6-5
J gene: TRBJ2-7
clone size: NA
D gene: NA
CDR3 DNA: TGTGCCAGCAGTTACTCTCTGGACTTAACCTACGAGCAGTACTTC
CDR3 protein: CASSYSLDLTYEQYF

V gene: TRBV18
J gene: TRBJ1-5
clone size: few
D gene: TRBD1
CDR3 DNA: TGTGCCAGCTCCCCCAATCGACAGGGGGTGGGCGGGAATCAGCCCCAGCATTTT
CDR3 protein: CASSPNRQGVGGNQPQHF

V gene: TRBV5-4
J gene: TRBJ1-1
clone size: NA
D gene: NA
CDR3 DNA: TGTGCCAGCAGCTTGGGCTTGTGGGGCGACACTGAAGCTTTCTTT
CDR3 protein: CASSLGLWGDTEAFF

V gene: TRBV19
J gene: TRBJ2-5
clone size: few
D gene: NA
CDR3 DNA: TGTGCCAGTAGTATAGCAGGGCGGGGAGAGACCCAGTACTTC
CDR3 protein: CASSIAGRGETQYF

V gene: TRBV6-5
J gene: TRBJ2-7
clone size: NA
D gene: NA
CDR3 DNA: TGTGCCAGCCGTAATATCAGATCCTACGAGCAGTACTTC
CDR3 protein: CASRNIRSYEQYF

V gene: TRBV9
J gene: TRBJ2-1
clone size: NA
D gene: TRBD2
CDR3 DNA: TGTGCCAGCAGCGTAGGTTTAGGAATGGTGGCTAGCGGGACTTTTAGGTACAATGAGCAGTTCTTC
CDR3 protein: CASSVGLGMVASGTFRYNEQFF

V gene: TRBV2
J gene: TRBJ1-2
clone size: NA
D gene: NA
CDR3 DNA: TGTGCAGAGACAGCCCACCCTAACTATGGCTACACCTTC
CDR3 protein: CAETAHPNYGYTF

V gene: TRBV7-8
J gene: TRBJ2-7
clone size: NA
D gene: TRBD1
CDR3 DNA: TGTGCCAGCAGCTCGGGACAGGGGGCTTGGGAGCAGTACTTC
CDR3 protein: CASSSGQGAWEQYF

V gene: TRBV19
J gene: TRBJ2-1
clone size: NA
D gene: TRBD1
CDR3 DNA: TGTGCCAGTAGGAGCCCAGGGGGCGCGGGTTTCTGGGATGAGCAGTTCTTC
CDR3 protein: CASRSPGGAGFWDEQFF

V gene: TRBV3-1/TRBV3-2
J gene: TRBJ1-2
clone size: NA
D gene: NA
CDR3 DNA: TGTGCCAGCAGCCAAGAGGGAGGTAATAGTGGCTACACCTTC
CDR3 protein: CASSQEGGNSGYTF

V gene: TRBV7-6
J gene: TRBJ2-7
clone size: NA
D gene: TRBD2
CDR3 DNA: TGTGCCAGCAGCTTAGGAAGCGGGAGCGGGGGCGAGCAGTACTTC
CDR3 protein: CASSLGSGSGGEQYF